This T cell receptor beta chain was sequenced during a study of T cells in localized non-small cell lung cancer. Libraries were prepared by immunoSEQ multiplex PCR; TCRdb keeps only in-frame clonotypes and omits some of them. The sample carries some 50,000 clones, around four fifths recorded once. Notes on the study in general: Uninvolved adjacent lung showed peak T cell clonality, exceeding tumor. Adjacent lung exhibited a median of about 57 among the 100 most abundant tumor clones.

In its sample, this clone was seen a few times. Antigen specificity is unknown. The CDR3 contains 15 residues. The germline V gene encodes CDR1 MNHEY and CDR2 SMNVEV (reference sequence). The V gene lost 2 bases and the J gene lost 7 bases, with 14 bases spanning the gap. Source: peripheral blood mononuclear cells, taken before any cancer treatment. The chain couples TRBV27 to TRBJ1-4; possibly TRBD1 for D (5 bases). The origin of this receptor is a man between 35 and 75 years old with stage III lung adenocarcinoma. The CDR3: CASSLMAGRSEKLFF. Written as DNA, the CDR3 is TGTGCCAGCAGTTTAATGGCAGGGAGGAGTGAAAAACTGTTTTTT.